This T cell receptor (beta chain) came from a study of graft-versus-host responses after intestinal transplantation. Study-wide context: After anti-thymocyte globulin induction, recipients took tacrolimus and steroids for three to four years. Study-wide points: GvH clones occurred in recipient marrow; some first appeared in ileum or blood. Some patients had graft-donor T cell macrochimerism. In their allografts, the ratios of graft-versus-host to host-versus-graft T cell clones were high. Circulating GvH clone levels at their peak were associated with HvG declines (early post-transplant).

V gave up 2 bases and J gave up 3 bases, with 17 bases separating them. This CDR3 is 17 amino acids long. Germline V CDR1 and CDR2: MDHEN, SYDVKM. Method: immunoSEQ multiplex PCR; TCRdb's copy keeps in-frame clones and lacks some. The sample has approximately 88,000 clones; 94% are singletons. This clone showed up just a few times. Its antigen is unidentified. The TCR comes from a human donor who was the organ donor for an intestinal transplant. Sample: unstimulated CD4+ T cells sorted from spleen or lymph node cells, taken before transplant. The V gene is TRBV28, the J gene TRBJ1-3; a possible D gene is TRBD1 (6 bases). The CDR3 loop reads CASSLPAGTQNGNTIYF. In DNA, the CDR3 is TGTGCCAGCAGTTTACCGGCCGGGACACAAAATGGAAACACCATATATTTT.